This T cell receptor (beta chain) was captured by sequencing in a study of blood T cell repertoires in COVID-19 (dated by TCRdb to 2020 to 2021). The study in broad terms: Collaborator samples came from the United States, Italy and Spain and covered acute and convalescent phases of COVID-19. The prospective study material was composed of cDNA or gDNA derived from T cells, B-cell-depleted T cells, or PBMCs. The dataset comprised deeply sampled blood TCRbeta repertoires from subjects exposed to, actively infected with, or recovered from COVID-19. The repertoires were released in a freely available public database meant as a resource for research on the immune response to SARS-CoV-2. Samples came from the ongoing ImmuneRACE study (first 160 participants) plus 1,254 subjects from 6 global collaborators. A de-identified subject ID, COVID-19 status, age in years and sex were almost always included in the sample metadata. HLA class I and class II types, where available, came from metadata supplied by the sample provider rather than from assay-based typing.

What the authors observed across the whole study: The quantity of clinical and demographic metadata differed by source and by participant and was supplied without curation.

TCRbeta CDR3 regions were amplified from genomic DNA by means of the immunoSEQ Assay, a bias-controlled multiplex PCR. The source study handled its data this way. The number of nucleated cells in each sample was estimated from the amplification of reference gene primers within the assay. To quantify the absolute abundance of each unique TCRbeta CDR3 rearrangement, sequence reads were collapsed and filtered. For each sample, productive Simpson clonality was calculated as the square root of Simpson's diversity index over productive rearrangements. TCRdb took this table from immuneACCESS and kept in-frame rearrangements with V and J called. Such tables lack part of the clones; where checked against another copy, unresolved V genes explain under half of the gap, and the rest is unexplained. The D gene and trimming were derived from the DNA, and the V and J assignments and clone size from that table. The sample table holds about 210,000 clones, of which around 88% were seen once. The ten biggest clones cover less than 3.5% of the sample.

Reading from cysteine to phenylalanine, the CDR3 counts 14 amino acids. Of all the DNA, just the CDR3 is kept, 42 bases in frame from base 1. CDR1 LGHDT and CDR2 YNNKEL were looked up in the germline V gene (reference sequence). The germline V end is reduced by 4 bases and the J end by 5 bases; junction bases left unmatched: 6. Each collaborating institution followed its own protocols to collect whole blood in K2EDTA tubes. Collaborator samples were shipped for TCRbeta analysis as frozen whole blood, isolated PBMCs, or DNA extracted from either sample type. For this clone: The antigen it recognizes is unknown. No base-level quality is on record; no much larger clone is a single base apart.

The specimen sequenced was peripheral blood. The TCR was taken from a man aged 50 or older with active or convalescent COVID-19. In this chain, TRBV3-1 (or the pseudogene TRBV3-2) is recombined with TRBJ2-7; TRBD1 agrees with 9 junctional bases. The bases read TGTGCCAGCAGCCCTGGGACAGGGCACCACGAGCAGTACTTC. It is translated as CASSPGTGHHEQYF.